Described below is a single TCR beta chain sequence and its context. The antigen remains unidentified. This sample stems from a study of cytomegalovirus exposure and HLA in healthy donors. TCRdb's copy holds only in-frame clones and misses some; the assay was immunoSEQ multiplex PCR. Here the sample spans 80,000 to 90,000 clones, approximately 96% being singletons. The length of the CDR3 is 17 residues. Germline trimming cut 0 bases from V and 0 bases from J; bases unmatched to any gene: 7. Germline CDR1 and CDR2: SGHVS and FNYEAQ. The donors formed part of the roughly 120-subject validation cohort, distinct from the roughly 630-subject first cohort. Points from the study as a whole: Rarity characterized most TCR sequences, yet some public TCRs appeared in many donors.

This clonotype was sampled from a man aged 18 to 30 in good health and CMV-seronegative. The chain couples TRBV7-6 to TRBJ1-2, with TRBD1 identical over 7 bases. Material: PBMCs. The CDR3 region is CASSLAGTAKPNYGYTF. For the CDR3, the DNA is TGTGCCAGCAGCTTAGCTGGGACAGCAAAACCTAACTATGGCTACACCTTC. The whole variable domain, remainder taken from reference TRBV7-6 and TRBJ1-2, is GAGVSQSPRYKVTKRGQDVALRCDPISGHVSLYWYRQALGQGPEFLTYFNYEAQQDKSGLPNDRFSAERPEGSISTLTIQRTEQRDSAMYRCASSLAGTAKPNYGYTFGSGTRLTVV.